This T cell receptor (beta chain) was identified in a study of blood T cell repertoires in COVID-19. At the level of the study: There were acute and convalescent COVID-19 samples, and they came from the United States, Italy and Spain. T cells, B-cell-depleted T cells, or PBMCs supplied cDNA or gDNA.

V lost 7 bases and J lost 1, with 4 bases in between. CDR3 length: 11 amino acids. Per the germline V gene, CDR1 is SGHAT and CDR2 is FQNNGV. Original processing notes: Amplified reference gene primers provided the basis for estimating nucleated cell counts. Sequenced by immunoSEQ multiplex PCR; TCRdb stores in-frame clones only, minus some. V, J and clone size are those of that table, while D and trimming were read from the DNA. Among 250,000 to 350,000 clones, 88% were seen once, and the ten largest hold around 11%. Seattle's cohort entered during active infection and was followed longitudinally. The TCR sequence derives from a woman in her thirties with COVID-19, enrolled during active disease. V is TRBV11-2 and J is TRBJ1-1; D unclear. Specimen: peripheral blood. The CDR3 loop reads CASTGNTEAFF. The CDR3 coding sequence is TGTGCCAGCACAGGGAACACTGAAGCTTTCTTT.